This is a list of T cell receptor beta chains from one sample in a study of OX40 agonist ivuxolimab in advanced cancers. Clones were read by immunoSEQ multiplex PCR, and TCRdb kept only the in-frame ones, dropping some. The sample lists tens of thousands of clones; under 95% were seen once. Sequencing was performed on CD4+ or CD8+ T cells sorted from blood, taken in a trial of the OX40 agonist ivuxolimab. The source is an adult with an advanced solid tumor such as melanoma, head and neck, liver or kidney cancer. Both conserved end residues are trimmed from each CDR3.

j_call | v_call | cdr3_aa
TRBJ2-1 | TRBV27 | ASSYPGLAGDKSGNEQF
TRBJ2-3 | TRBV2 | ATKASGITDTQY
NA | TRBV6-6 | ASSYLRGAYEQY
TRBJ2-1 | TRBV25-1 | ASSETSGRSREQF
TRBJ2-7 | TRBV5-4 | ASSSSGYSYEQY
TRBJ2-3 | TRBV10-3 | AISEGAGGSTDTQY
TRBJ1-5 | TRBV27 | ASSPRGQRNQPQH
TRBJ1-2 | TRBV7-2 | ASSIGTPRYT
TRBJ2-7 | TRBV27 | ASSPKYGSYEQY
TRBJ1-5 | TRBV27 | ASRPGGKYSNQPQH
TRBJ1-2 | TRBV27 | ATLTSYGYT
TRBJ2-7 | TRBV6-5 | ASSYSRDYEQY
TRBJ2-4 | TRBV29-1 | SVEDSQREAKNIQY
TRBJ1-2 | TRBV11-1 | ASSFRQGEYGYT
TRBJ1-2 | TRBV4-1 | ASSQDSVQGADGYT
TRBJ2-2 | TRBV9 | ASSVGRGGELF
TRBJ2-2 | TRBV10-3 | AISEDRANTGELF
TRBJ2-3 | TRBV5-1 | ATRLVITDTQY
TRBJ2-3 | TRBV4-1 | ASSPVARHDTQY
TRBJ2-2 | TRBV19 | ASSSRLAKNTGELF
TRBJ2-1 | TRBV9 | ASSPYHDRQF
TRBJ1-1 | TRBV28 | ASSLGYGTEAF
TRBJ2-3 | TRBV19 | ASRRKRERPTDTQY
TRBJ2-3 | TRBV5-6 | ASSLLQGGTTDTQY
TRBJ1-2 | TRBV19 | ASKPQGGSYGYT
TRBJ2-7 | TRBV7-9 | ASSLALTYEQY
TRBJ1-6 | TRBV4-1 | ASSLRLGVSNNSPLH
TRBJ2-1 | TRBV27 | ASCPTAGVYNEQF
TRBJ1-1 | TRBV10-3 | AISGQGGTEAF
TRBJ1-2 | TRBV10-3 | AISESGSAGPGINYGYT
TRBJ1-3 | TRBV7-6 | ASSLRGRGSGNTIY
TRBJ1-3 | TRBV6-5 | ASKTGNSGNTIY
TRBJ2-5 | TRBV7-7 | ASSPNDRGVSETQY
TRBJ1-4 | TRBV19 | ASRSIRGSVNEKLF
TRBJ2-3 | TRBV5-4 | ASAGDKHTDTQY
TRBJ2-5 | TRBV19 | ASSVEVQETQY
TRBJ1-5 | TRBV30 | AWSLRGLQPQH
TRBJ1-1 | TRBV7-3 | ASSLIGVTEAF
TRBJ2-3 | TRBV7-6 | ASSLIGRTDTQY
TRBJ1-1 | TRBV18 | ASSTSWTGGWTEAF
TRBJ2-7 | TRBV7-6 | ASSVSNYEQY
TRBJ2-1 | TRBV6-1 | ASSEEGGHYNEQF
TRBJ2-5 | TRBV28 | ASSWESYQETQY
TRBJ2-3 | TRBV5-1 | ASSLSGTSGRETDTQY
TRBJ1-5 | TRBV11-3 | ASSLEVGQPQH
TRBJ2-1 | TRBV11-2 | ASSTRTYGSGSSYNEQF
TRBJ2-3 | TRBV7-8 | ASSLRLAGRTDTQY
TRBJ1-5 | TRBV6-6 | ASSYGREGNQPQH
TRBJ2-1 | TRBV7-9 | ASSFSYEQF
TRBJ2-7 | TRBV7-7 | ASSLGTGAVYEQY
TRBJ1-2 | TRBV6-1 | ASSAWTGSNYGYT
TRBJ2-2 | TRBV28 | ASSFLGRDTGELF
TRBJ1-1 | TRBV27 | ASSWGGGGGVAF
TRBJ2-1 | TRBV7-2 | ASSLDLGAYNEQF
TRBJ2-1 | TRBV7-8 | ASSWRGTGYNEQF